This T cell receptor (beta chain) was identified during a study of T cells in Graves' hyperthyroidism and ophthalmopathy. Trimming at V came to 0 bases and at J to 8 bases, leaving 10 bases not matched to a gene. This CDR3 region has 16 residues. Looked up from germline, CDR1 is SGHVS and CDR2 is FQNEAQ. Amplification yielded TCR beta CDR3 regions, with RNA transcripts as the source. In the first-round RT-PCR of the TCR CDR3, the HTBI primer set was used. TCRdb used MiXCR to reprocess the multiplex PCR reads, holding one entry per CDR3 protein. The data contain hundreds of thousands of distinct CDR3 sequences, about a third of them singletons. This clonotype appeared once.

The clonotype was recovered from a woman between 40 and 55 years old with Graves' hyperthyroidism. Input material: blood. The chain recombines TRBV7-8 with TRBJ1-1, with 9 bases identical to TRBD1. The chain's CDR3 is CASSLASTGGKIEAFF. The CDR3 nucleotides are TGTGCCAGCAGCTTAGCGTCGACAGGGGGGAAGATAGAAGCTTTCTTT.